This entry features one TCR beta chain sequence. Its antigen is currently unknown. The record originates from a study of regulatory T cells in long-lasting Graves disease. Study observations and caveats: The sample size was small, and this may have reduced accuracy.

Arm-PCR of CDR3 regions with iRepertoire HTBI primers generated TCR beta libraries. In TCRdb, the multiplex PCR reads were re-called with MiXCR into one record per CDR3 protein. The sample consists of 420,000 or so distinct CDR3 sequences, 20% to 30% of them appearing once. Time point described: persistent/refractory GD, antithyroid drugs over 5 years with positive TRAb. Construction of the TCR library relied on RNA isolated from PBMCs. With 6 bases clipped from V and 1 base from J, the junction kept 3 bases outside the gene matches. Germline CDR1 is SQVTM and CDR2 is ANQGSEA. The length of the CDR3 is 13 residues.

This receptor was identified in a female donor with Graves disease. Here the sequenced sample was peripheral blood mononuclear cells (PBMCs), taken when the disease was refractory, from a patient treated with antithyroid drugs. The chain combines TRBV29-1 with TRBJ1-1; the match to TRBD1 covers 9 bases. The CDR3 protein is CSVAGQGNTEAFF. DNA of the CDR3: TGCAGCGTGGCGGGACAGGGGAACACTGAAGCTTTCTTT. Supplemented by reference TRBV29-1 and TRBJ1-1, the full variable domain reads SAVISQKPSRDICQRGTSLTIQCQVDSQVTMMFWYRQQPGQSLTLIATANQGSEATYESGFVIDKFPISRPNLTFSTLTVSNMSPEDSSIYLCSVAGQGNTEAFFGQGTRLTVV.